The source of this TCR beta chain is a study of molecular identifiers for immune sequencing clone quantification. At least ten counts were recorded for this clonotype. TCRdb fed the PCR reads into MiXCR, producing one record per CDR3 protein. Here the sample spans approximately 97,000 distinct CDR3 sequences, 30% to 35% being singletons. The V segment lost 4 bases and the J segment 6 bases; nucleotides outside the gene matches: 4. CDR3 length: 13 residues. CDR1 MDHEN and CDR2 SYDVKM come from the germline V gene. This chain uses TRBV28 with TRBJ2-3, with 7 bases identical to TRBD1. The sequenced sample consisted of naive CD8+ T cells from blood, with Jurkat cell RNA spiked in. The subset denotes: FACS-sorted CD8+CD4-CCR7+CD45RA+ naive T cells. This TCR was recovered from a human donor in good health. Some libraries in this study had Jurkat cell RNA spiked in. The CDR3 protein is CASSSQTGDTQYF. The CDR3 DNA follows: TGTGCCAGCAGTTCTCAGACAGGGGATACGCAGTATTTT.